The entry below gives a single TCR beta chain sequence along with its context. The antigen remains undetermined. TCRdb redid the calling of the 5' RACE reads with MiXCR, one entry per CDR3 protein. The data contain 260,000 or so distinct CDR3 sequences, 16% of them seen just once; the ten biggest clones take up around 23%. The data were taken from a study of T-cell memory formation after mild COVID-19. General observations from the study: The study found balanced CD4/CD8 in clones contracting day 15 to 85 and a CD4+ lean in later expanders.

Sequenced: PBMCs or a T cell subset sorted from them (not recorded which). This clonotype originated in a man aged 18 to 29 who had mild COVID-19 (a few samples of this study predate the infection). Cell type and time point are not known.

CDR3 in amino acids: CASRVQGFQTQYF. The CDR3 region has the DNA TGTGCCAGCAGGGTACAGGGCTTCCAGACCCAGTACTTC. The chain joins TRBV7-9 to TRBJ2-5; possibly TRBD1 for D (6 bases). This CDR3 has 13 amino acids. V was pared by 6 bases and J by 6 bases, with 14 bases between. Germline values: CDR1 SEHNR, CDR2 FQNEAQ (reference sequence).